A single sample is the source of the 22 T cell receptor beta chains below, sequenced in a study of long-term antiretroviral therapy in people with HIV (dated by TCRdb to between 2021 and 2023). Sequencing of the TRB variable region was done with the immunoSEQ hsTCRB v3.0 assay at survey level resolution. TCRdb retrieved this table from immuneACCESS and kept in-frame rearrangements only. Not all clones are present; in checked studies, unresolved V genes account for under half, and no reason is known for the remainder. The sample has some 16,000 clones on record, around four fifths of them singletons. The ten biggest clones cover about 16% of the sample. The sequences come from unsorted PBMCs, collected around 2.2 years before starting antiretroviral therapy. Source of these receptors: a man aged 25-45 years with HIV.

The V call is TRBV7-9, the J call TRBJ1-3; possible D gene TRBD1, 5 bases. CDR3 length: 17 residues. Between the trimmed V and J ends, which lost 5 bases and 7 bases, there was a span of 24 bases. CDR1 and CDR2 from the germline V gene are SEHNR and FQNEAQ (reference sequence). CDR3 nucleotides: TGTGCCAGCAGCACGGGACCGGGAAAGGTATTGGGGAACACCATATATTTT. Protein sequence: CASSTGPGKVLGNTIYF.

The chain recombines TRBV21-1 with TRBJ2-1; the table's TRBD2 call for D was not verified on the DNA. TRBV21-1 is described as a pseudogene. The CDR3 spans 17 residues. The CDR3, as DNA: TGTGCCAGCAGCAAGGGGGCTAGCGGGAGGTTGTACAATGAGCAGTTCTTC. This translates into CASSKGASGRLYNEQFF.

This clone was seen a single time. V usage is TRBV9 and J usage is TRBJ1-1, with TRBD1 identical over 7 bases. The V gene's germline CDR1 is SGDLS and CDR2 YYNGEE. The CDR3 runs to 15 residues. V lost 2 bases to trimming and J lost 4 bases; unmatched junction nucleotides: 8. The CDR3 region has the DNA TGTGCCAGCAGCGTCAAAGGGGCAGGGGGCACTGAAGCTTTCTTT. Translating it yields CASSVKGAGGTEAFF.

In this sample, this clone turned up once. The chain links TRBV5-1 to TRBJ2-5; TRBD1 or TRBD2 may be the D gene (6 bases each). Deletions cut 0 bases from V and 5 bases from J, with 20 bases between. CDR3 size: 17 residues. From germline, CDR1 is SGHRS and CDR2 YFSETQ. The CDR3 is CASSLAVGLGGSETQYF. The CDR3 coding sequence is TGCGCCAGCAGCTTGGCGGTTGGCCTAGGGGGGTCGGAGACCCAGTACTTC.

The chain employs TRBV9 and TRBJ2-1, with D tentatively TRBD2 (5 bases). V lost 0 bases and J lost 6, with 7 bases in between. The CDR3 has 13 residues. Germline V gene sequence: CDR1 SGDLS, CDR2 YYNGEE. Written as DNA, the CDR3 is TGTGCCAGCAGCGTAGGCCTAGCCAATGAGCAGTTCTTC. It specifies CASSVGLANEQFF. Full variable domain (remainder filled in from reference TRBV9 and TRBJ2-1): DSGVTQTPKHLITATGQRVTLRCSPRSGDLSVYWYQQSLDQGLQFLIQYYNGEERAKGNILERFSAQQFPDLHSELNLSSLELGDSALYFCASSVGLANEQFFGPGTRLTVL.

On this clone itself: This sequence is one base from a far larger clone and is likely a read error. The chain joins TRBV5-3 to TRBJ2-7; the match to TRBD2 covers 9 bases. TRBV5-3 is annotated as an ORF whose role is uncertain. The CDR3 contains 15 residues. DNA for the CDR3: TGTGCCAGCAGCTTTAGCGGGGGCCCATCCTACGAGCAGTACTTC. Amino acids: CASSFSGGPSYEQYF.

The chain joins TRBV10-3 to TRBJ1-1; 8 positions agree with TRBD1. The CDR3 is 17 residues long. V gave up 2 bases and J gave up 1 base; unmatched junction bases: 9. Germline V lookup: CDR1 ENHRY, CDR2 SYGVKD. In DNA, the CDR3 is TGTGCCATCAGTGAGAGGGAGACAGGGGCCGGGAACACTGAAGCTTTCTTT. Its protein is CAISERETGAGNTEAFF.

The J gene is TRBJ1-1, the V gene TRBV7-9; D is unresolved. Germline assignment: CDR1 SEHNR and CDR2 FQNEAQ (reference sequence). The ends were cut back, 1 base at V and 5 bases at J, with 2 bases in the middle. The length of the CDR3 is 11 residues. The chain's CDR3 is CASSLGTEAFF. Written as DNA, the CDR3 is TGTGCCAGCAGCTTAGGGACTGAAGCTTTCTTT.

This chain joins TRBV30 and TRBJ2-3; maybe TRBD2 (6 bases). The CDR3 spans 15 residues. Germline assignment: CDR1 GTSNPN and CDR2 SVGIG (reference sequence). Trimming removed 2 bases from V and 2 bases from J, with 14 bases in between. As DNA, the CDR3 is TGTGCCTGGAGTATCGGCGGGATCTTCACAGATACGCAGTATTTT. Translation gives CAWSIGGIFTDTQYF. Full variable domain (missing parts from reference TRBV30 and TRBJ2-3): SQTIHQWPATLVQPVGSPLSLECTVEGTSNPNLYWYRQAAGRGLQLLFYSVGIGQISSEVPQNLSASRPQDRQFILSSKKLLLSDSGFYLCAWSIGGIFTDTQYFGPGTRLTVL.

The chain recombines TRBV6-1 with TRBJ2-7; unclear D gene. This CDR3 has 13 residues. Looked up from germline, CDR1 is MNHNS and CDR2 is SASEGT. Between the trimmed V and J ends, which lost 7 bases and 1 base, there was a span of 11 bases. The DNA of the CDR3 is TGTGCCAGCAATACGAAGAGATCCTACGAGCAGTACTTC. It is translated as CASNTKRSYEQYF.

CDR3 loop: CASSHAATSVGDYGYTF. CDR3 DNA sequence: TGCGCCAGCAGTCACGCAGCGACGAGCGTAGGGGACTATGGCTACACCTTC. This chain links TRBV5-1 with TRBJ1-2; perhaps TRBD1 as D (5 bases). The CDR3 spans 17 residues. Trimming pared 5 bases from V and 3 bases from J, leaving 23 bases between. From germline, CDR1 is SGHRS and CDR2 YFSETQ.

The genes are TRBV7-2 and TRBJ1-4; weak D call: TRBD1 (6 bases). V lost 4 bases, J lost 8 bases, and 23 bases lay in between. Germline V gives CDR1 SGHTA, CDR2 FQGNSA. The CDR3 loop spans 17 amino acids. The chain's CDR3 is CASSSLLGGGEGEKLFF. The CDR3 DNA reads TGTGCCAGCAGCTCACTCTTAGGGGGGGGCGAGGGAGAAAAACTGTTTTTT. Full variable domain (missing parts from reference TRBV7-2 and TRBJ1-4): GAGVSQSPSNKVTEKGKDVELRCDPISGHTALYWYRQSLGQGLEFLIYFQGNSAPDKSGLPSDRFSAERTGGSVSTLTIQRTQQEDSAVYLCASSSLLGGGEGEKLFFGSGTQLSVL.

The genes are TRBV6-1 and TRBJ2-6; D not certain. Trimming took 2 bases from V and 0 from J, leaving 11 bases between them. Germline V gives CDR1 MNHNS, CDR2 SASEGT. The CDR3 is 17 residues long. CDR3 nucleotide sequence: TGTGCCAGCAGTGAACGGCTTCGATCCTCTGGGGCCAACGTCCTGACTTTC. Translation gives CASSERLRSSGANVLTF.

The J gene is TRBJ1-4, the V gene TRBV10-3; 8 bases map to TRBD1. This CDR3 has 13 residues. CDR1 is ENHRY, CDR2 SYGVKD, per germline. Trimming took 6 bases from V and 7 from J; bases not matched to a gene: 4. The DNA of the CDR3 is TGTGCCATCAGGGACAGGGAGGGTGAAAAACTGTTTTTT. Protein sequence: CAIRDREGEKLFF.

This clone showed up just a few times. The rearrangement uses TRBV10-3 and TRBJ2-2; D ambiguous. From germline, CDR1 is ENHRY and CDR2 SYGVKD. V was pared by 0 bases and J by 5 bases, with 7 bases between. There are 14 residues in the CDR3. In DNA, the CDR3 is TGTGCCATCAGTGAGTCGAGTCAAACCGGGGAGCTGTTTTTT. Translation gives CAISESSQTGELFF.

The chain carries TRBV6-4 and TRBJ1-2; a weak D match, TRBD1 (5 bases). V was pared by 0 bases and J by 4 bases, with 6 bases between. CDR1 and CDR2 (germline): MRHNA, SNTAGT. The CDR3 extends over 13 amino acids. In DNA, the CDR3 is TGTGCCAGCAGTGACTCAGACAGCTATGGCTACACCTTC. This gives the protein CASSDSDSYGYTF.

This clone was detected a few times. The genes are TRBV9 and TRBJ2-7; the D gene is possibly TRBD2 (6 bases). Between the trimmed V and J ends, which lost 4 bases and 7 bases, there was a span of 15 bases. This CDR3 comprises 13 residues. Germline V gene lookup returns CDR1 SGDLS and CDR2 YYNGEE. The CDR3 protein is CASSPSGVGEQYF. The CDR3 bases are TGTGCCAGCAGCCCCTCGGGGGTGGGGGAGCAGTACTTC.

The gene calls are TRBV7-2 and TRBJ2-1; D is uncertain. This CDR3 spans 13 amino acids. Per the germline V gene, CDR1 is SGHTA and CDR2 is FQGNSA. V was clipped by 5 bases and J by 2 bases, with 7 bases between them. The CDR3, as DNA: TGTGCCAGCAGCCAGCCCACCTACAATGAGCAGTTCTTC. It translates to CASSQPTYNEQFF.

V usage is TRBV10-1 and J usage is TRBJ2-7; D may be TRBD2 (5 bases). CDR3 length equals 21 residues. Trimming shortened V by 6 bases and J by 3 bases, and 36 bases separated the two germline ends. The germline V gene encodes CDR1 WNHNN and CDR2 SYGVQD (reference sequence). The CDR3 nucleotides read TGCGCCAGCAGGAACGACTACCCAACACGAGGGCCCCTTTCTCCTTTCTACGAGCAGTACTTC. This translates into CASRNDYPTRGPLSPFYEQYF.

The chain is built from TRBV27 and TRBJ2-7, with 10 bases matching TRBD1. This CDR3 region has 16 residues. CDR1 and CDR2 from the germline V gene are MNHEY and SMNVEV (reference sequence). J lost 2 bases, V lost 3 bases, and 7 bases had no gene match. CDR3 residues: CASSFSGTGVTYEQYF. The CDR3 region has the DNA TGTGCCAGCAGTTTCTCCGGGACAGGGGTTACCTACGAGCAGTACTTC.

CDR3 nucleotide sequence: TGTGCCAGCAGTGAGATGGTCAGGGGAGGCACAGATACGCAGTATTTT. It codes for CASSEMVRGGTDTQYF. This chain joins TRBV2 and TRBJ2-3; tentative D call: TRBD1 (6 bases). Trimming cost V 3 bases and J 1 base, with 14 bases left between them. Germline-derived CDR1 and CDR2 are SNHLY and FYNNEI. This CDR3 has 16 residues.

The rearrangement links TRBV19 to TRBJ2-4; 11 bases are a match to TRBD1. From germline, CDR1 is LNHDA and CDR2 SQIVND (reference sequence). This CDR3 is 15 amino acids long. V lost 3 bases and J lost 6; bases outside the gene matches: 4. CDR3 sequence (DNA): TGTGCCAGTAGTATTACAGGGACAGGGGGAAACATTCAGTACTTC. It codes for CASSITGTGGNIQYF.